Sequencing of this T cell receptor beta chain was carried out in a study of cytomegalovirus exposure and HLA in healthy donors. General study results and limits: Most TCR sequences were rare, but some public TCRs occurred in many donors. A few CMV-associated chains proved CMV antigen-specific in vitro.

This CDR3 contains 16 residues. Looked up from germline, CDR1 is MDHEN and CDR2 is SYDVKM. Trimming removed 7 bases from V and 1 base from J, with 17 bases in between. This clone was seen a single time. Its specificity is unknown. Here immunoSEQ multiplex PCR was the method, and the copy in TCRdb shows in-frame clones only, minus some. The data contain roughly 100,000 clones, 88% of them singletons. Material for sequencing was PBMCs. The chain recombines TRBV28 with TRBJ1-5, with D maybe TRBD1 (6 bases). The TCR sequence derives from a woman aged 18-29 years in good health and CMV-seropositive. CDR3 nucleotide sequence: TGTGCCAGCAAGGTAGCGGGACATCAGAGCAATCAGCCCCAGCATTTT. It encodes CASKVAGHQSNQPQHF.